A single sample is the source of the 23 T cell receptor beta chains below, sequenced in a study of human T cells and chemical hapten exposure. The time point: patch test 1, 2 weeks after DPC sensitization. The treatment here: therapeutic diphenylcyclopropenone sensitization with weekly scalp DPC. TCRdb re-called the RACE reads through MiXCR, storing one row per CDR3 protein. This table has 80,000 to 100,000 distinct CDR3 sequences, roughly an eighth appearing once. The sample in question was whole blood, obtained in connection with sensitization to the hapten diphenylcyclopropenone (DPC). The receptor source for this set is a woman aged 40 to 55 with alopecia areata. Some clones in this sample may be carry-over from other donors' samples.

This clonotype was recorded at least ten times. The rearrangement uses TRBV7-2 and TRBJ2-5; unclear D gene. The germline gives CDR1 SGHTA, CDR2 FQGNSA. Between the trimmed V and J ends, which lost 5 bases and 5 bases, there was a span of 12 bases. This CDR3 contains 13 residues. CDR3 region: CASSLGRLETQYF. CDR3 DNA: TGTGCCAGCAGCCTCGGACGGTTGGAGACCCAGTACTTC.

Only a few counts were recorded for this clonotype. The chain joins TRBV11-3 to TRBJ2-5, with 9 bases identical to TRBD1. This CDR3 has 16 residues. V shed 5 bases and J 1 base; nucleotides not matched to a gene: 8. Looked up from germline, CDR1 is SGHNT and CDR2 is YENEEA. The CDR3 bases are TGTGCCAGCAGCCCCGGGACAGGGTTGTTCCAAGAGACCCAGTACTTC. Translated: CASSPGTGLFQETQYF.

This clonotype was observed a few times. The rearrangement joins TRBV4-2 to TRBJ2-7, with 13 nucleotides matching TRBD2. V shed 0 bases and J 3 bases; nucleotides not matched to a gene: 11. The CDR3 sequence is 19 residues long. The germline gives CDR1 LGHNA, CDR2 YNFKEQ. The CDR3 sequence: CASSQDFGLAGAPDYEQYF. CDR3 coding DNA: TGTGCCAGCAGCCAAGATTTTGGACTAGCGGGAGCCCCCGACTACGAGCAGTACTTC.

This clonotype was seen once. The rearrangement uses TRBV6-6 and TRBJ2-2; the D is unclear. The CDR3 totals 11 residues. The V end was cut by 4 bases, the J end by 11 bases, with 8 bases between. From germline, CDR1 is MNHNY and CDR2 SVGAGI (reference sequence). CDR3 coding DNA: TGTGCCAGCAGTTTTGGTTTAGAGCTGTTTTTT. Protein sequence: CASSFGLELFF.

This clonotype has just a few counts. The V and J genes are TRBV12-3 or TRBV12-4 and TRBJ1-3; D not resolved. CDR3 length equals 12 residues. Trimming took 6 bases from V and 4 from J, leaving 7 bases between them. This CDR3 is CASRGYGNTIYF. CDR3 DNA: TGTGCCAGCAGGGGGTACGGAAACACCATATATTTT.

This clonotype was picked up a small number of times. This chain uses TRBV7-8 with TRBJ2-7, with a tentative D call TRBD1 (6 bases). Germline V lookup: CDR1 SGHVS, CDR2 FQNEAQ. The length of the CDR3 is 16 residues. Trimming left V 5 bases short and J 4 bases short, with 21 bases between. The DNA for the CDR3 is TGTGCCAGCAGCCCTACAGGGCATGTAGTCCCATACGAGCAGTACTTC. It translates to CASSPTGHVVPYEQYF.

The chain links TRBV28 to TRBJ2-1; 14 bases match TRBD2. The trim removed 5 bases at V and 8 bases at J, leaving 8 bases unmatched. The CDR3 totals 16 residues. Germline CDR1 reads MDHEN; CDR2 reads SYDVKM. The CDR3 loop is CASSLHGTSGSYEQFF. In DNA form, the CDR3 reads TGTGCCAGCAGTCTCCACGGGACTAGCGGGAGCTATGAGCAGTTCTTC.

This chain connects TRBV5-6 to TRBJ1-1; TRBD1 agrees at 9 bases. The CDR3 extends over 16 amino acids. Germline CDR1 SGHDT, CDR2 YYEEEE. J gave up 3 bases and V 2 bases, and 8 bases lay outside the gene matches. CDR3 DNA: TGTGCCAGCAGCTTAGGGACGGGACAGGGTTACACTGAAGCTTTCTTT. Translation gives CASSLGTGQGYTEAFF.

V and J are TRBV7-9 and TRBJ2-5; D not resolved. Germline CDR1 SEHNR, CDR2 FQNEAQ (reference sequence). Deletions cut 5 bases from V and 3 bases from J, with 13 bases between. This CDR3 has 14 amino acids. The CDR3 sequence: CASSAQVGKETQYF. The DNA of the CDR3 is TGTGCCAGCAGCGCCCAAGTAGGGAAAGAGACCCAGTACTTC. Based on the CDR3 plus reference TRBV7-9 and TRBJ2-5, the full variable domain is DTGVSQNPRHKITKRGQNVTFRCDPISEHNRLYWYRQTLGQGPEFLTYFQNEAQLEKSRLLSDRFSAERPKGSFSTLEIQRTEQGDSAMYLCASSAQVGKETQYFGPGTRLLVL.

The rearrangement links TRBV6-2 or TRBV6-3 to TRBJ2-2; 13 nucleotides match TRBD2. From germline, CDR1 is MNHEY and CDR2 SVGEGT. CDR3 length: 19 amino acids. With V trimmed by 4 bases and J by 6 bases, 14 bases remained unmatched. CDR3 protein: CASSSLPGTSGILAGELFF. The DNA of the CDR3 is TGTGCCAGCAGTTCCCTACCAGGGACTAGCGGGATTTTGGCCGGGGAGCTGTTTTTT.

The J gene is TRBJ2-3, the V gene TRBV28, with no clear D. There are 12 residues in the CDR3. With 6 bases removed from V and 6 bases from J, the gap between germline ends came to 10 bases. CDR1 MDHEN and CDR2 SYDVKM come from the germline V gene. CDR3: CASRSTGDTQYF. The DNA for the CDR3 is TGTGCCAGCAGGTCGACTGGGGATACGCAGTATTTT.

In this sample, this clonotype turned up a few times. The CDR3 bases are TGTGCCAGCAGCTTAAACCCTCCGGGAGTGGCCTACGAGCAGTACTTC. It is translated as CASSLNPPGVAYEQYF. This chain connects TRBV7-2 to TRBJ2-7; tentative D call: TRBD2 (6 bases). Germline V gene lookup returns CDR1 SGHTA and CDR2 FQGNSA. The length of the CDR3 is 16 residues. V was cut by 2 bases and J by 2 bases, with 16 bases left in between.

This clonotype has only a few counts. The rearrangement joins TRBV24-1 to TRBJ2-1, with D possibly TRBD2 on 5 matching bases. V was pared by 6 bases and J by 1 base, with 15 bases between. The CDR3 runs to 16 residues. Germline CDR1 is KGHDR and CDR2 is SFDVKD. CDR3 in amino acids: CATSNARGNSYNEQFF. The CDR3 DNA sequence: TGTGCCACCAGTAATGCTAGAGGGAATTCCTACAATGAGCAGTTCTTC.

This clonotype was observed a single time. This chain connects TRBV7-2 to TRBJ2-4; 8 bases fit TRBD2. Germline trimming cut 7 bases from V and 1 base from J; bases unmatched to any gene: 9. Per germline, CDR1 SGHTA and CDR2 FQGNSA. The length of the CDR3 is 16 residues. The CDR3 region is CASNPPTSVAKNIQYF. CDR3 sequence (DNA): TGTGCCAGCAACCCGCCGACTAGCGTTGCCAAAAACATTCAGTACTTC. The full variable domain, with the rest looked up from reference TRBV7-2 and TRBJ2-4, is GAGVSQSPSNKVTEKGKDVELRCDPISGHTALYWYRQSLGQGLEFLIYFQGNSAPDKSGLPSDRFSAERTGGSVSTLTIQRTQQEDSAVYLCASNPPTSVAKNIQYFGAGTRLSVL.

CDR3 nucleotides: TGTGCCAGCAGCTTGGGTGGGGGAAGGGGTCAAGAGACCCAGTACTTC. This encodes CASSLGGGRGQETQYF. The rearrangement uses TRBV5-4 and TRBJ2-5; D may be TRBD1 or TRBD2 (5 bases each). V was trimmed by 0 bases and J by 2 bases, leaving 14 bases between them. There are 16 residues in the CDR3. Germline CDR1 is SGHNT and CDR2 is YYREEE (reference sequence).

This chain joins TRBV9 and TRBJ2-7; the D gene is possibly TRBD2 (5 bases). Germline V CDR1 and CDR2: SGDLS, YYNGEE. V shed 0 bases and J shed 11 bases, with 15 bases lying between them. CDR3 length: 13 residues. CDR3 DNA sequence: TGTGCCAGCAGCGTAGACCTGGGTAGCGAAAAGTACTTC. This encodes CASSVDLGSEKYF.

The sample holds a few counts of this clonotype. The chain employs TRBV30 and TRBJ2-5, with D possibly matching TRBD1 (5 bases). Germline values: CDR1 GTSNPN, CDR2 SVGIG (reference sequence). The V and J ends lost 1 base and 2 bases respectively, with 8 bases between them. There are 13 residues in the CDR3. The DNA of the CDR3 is TGTGCCTGGAGTGGACAGAAACAAGAGACCCAGTACTTC. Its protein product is CAWSGQKQETQYF.

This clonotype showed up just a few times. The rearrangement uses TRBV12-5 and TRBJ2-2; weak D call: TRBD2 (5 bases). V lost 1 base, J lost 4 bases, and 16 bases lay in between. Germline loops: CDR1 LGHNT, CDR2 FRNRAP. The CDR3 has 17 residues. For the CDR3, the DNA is TGTGCTAGTGGTTTGGCTCGAGGGTCCAGGCTCACCGGGGAGCTGTTTTTT. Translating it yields CASGLARGSRLTGELFF.

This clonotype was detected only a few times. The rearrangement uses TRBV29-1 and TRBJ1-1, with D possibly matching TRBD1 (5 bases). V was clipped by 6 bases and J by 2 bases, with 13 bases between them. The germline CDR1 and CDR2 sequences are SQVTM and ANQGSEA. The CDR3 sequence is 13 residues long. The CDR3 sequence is CSVAGTANTEAFF. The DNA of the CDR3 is TGCAGCGTCGCAGGGACGGCTAACACTGAAGCTTTCTTT.

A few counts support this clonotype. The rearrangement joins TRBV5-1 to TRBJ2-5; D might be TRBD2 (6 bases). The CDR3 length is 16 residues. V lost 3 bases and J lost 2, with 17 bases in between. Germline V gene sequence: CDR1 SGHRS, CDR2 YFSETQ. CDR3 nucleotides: TGCGCCAGCAGCTCGATCCCGACTAGTCTACAAGAGACCCAGTACTTC. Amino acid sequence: CASSSIPTSLQETQYF.

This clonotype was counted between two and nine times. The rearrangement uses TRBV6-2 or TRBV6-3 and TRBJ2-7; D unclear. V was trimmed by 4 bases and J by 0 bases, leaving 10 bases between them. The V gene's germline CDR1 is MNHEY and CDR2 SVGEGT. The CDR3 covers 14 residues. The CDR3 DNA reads TGTGCCAGCAGTTTCTTTCTAGTCTCCTACGAGCAGTACTTC. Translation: CASSFFLVSYEQYF.

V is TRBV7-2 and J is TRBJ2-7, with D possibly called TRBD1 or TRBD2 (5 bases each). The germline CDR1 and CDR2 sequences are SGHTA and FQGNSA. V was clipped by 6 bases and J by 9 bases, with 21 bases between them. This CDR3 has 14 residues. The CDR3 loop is CASSLSGTETLQYF. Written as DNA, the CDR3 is TGTGCCAGCAGTTTGTCCGGGACGGAGACTTTGCAGTACTTC.

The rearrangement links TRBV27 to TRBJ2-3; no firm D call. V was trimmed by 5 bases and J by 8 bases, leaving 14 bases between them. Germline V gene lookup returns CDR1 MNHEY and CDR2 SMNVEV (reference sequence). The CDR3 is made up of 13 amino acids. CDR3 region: CASSPGRYGTQYF. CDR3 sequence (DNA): TGTGCCAGCAGTCCGGGCCGTTACGGTACGCAGTATTTT.